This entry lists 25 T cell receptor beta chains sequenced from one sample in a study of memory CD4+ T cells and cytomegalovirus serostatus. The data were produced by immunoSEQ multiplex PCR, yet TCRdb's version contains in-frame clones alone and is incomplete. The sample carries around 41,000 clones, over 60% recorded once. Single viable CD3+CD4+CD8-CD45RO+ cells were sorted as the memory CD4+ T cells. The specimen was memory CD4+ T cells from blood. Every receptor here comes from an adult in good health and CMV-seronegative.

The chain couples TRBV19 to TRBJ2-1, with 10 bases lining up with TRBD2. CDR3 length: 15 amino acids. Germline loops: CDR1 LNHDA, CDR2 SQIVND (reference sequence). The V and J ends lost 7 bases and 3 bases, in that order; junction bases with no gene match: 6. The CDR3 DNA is TGTGCCAGTACGGAACTAGCGGGAAACTACAATGAGCAGTTCTTC. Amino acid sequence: CASTELAGNYNEQFF.

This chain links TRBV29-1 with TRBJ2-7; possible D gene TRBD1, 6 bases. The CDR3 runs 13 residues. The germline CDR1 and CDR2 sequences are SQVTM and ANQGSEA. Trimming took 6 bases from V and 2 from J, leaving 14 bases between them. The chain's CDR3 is CSVYRVDTYEQYF. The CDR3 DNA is TGCAGCGTCTACAGGGTGGATACCTACGAGCAGTACTTC.

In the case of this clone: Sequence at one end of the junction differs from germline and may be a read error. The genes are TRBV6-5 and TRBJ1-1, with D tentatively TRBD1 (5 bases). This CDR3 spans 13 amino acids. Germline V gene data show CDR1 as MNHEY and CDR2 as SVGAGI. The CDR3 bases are TGTGCCAGCGGGGGACTATTGAAAACTGAAGCTTTCTTT. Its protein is CASGGLLKTEAFF.

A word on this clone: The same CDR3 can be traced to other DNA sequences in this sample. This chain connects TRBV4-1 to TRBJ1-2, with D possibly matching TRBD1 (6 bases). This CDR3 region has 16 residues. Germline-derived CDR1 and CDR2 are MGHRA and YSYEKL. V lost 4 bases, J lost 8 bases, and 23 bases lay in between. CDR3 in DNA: TGCGCCAGCAGCCTTTCCCTGGGCCCGACAGGCGCAGGCTACACCTTC. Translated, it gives CASSLSLGPTGAGYTF.

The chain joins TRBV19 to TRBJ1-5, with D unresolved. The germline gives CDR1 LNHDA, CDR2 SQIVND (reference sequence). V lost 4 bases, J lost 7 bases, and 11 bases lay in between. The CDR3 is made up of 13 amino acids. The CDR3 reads CASSTQIRQPQHF. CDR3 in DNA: TGTGCCAGTAGTACCCAGATCAGGCAGCCCCAGCATTTT.

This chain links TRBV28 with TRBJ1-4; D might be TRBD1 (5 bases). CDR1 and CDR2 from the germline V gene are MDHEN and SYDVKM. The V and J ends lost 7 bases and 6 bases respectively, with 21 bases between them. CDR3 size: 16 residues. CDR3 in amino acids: CASTSRPGGGDEKLFF. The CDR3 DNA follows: TGTGCCAGCACCTCCCGGCCGGGGGGAGGAGATGAAAAACTGTTTTTT.

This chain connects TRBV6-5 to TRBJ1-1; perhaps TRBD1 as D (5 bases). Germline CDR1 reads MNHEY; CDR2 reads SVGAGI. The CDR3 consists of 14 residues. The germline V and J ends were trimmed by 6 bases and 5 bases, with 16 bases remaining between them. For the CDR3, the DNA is TGTGCCAGCAGACTACAAGGGGCTATAACTGAAGCTTTCTTT. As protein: CASRLQGAITEAFF.

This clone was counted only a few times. This CDR3 is CAWSPPGGGFSHYEQYF. The CDR3 region has the DNA TGTGCCTGGAGCCCCCCAGGGGGCGGATTCAGCCACTACGAGCAGTACTTC. The chain is built from TRBV30 and TRBJ2-7; the match to TRBD1 covers 8 bases. The germline gives CDR1 GTSNPN, CDR2 SVGIG (reference sequence). V shed 3 bases and J 3 bases; nucleotides not matched to a gene: 16. The CDR3 sequence is 17 residues long. The whole variable domain, filled in from reference TRBV30 and TRBJ2-7, reads SQTIHQWPATLVQPVGSPLSLECTVEGTSNPNLYWYRQAAGRGLQLLFYSVGIGQISSEVPQNLSASRPQDRQFILSSKKLLLSDSGFYLCAWSPPGGGFSHYEQYFGPGTRLTVT.

The chain's CDR3 is CASSLDRLGEQYF. CDR3 nucleotides: TGTGCCAGCAGCTTAGATCGTTTGGGAGAGCAGTACTTC. The chain recombines TRBV7-8 with TRBJ2-7; D ambiguous. The CDR3 runs to 13 residues. Germline lookup yields CDR1 SGHVS and CDR2 FQNEAQ. With 1 base removed from V and 7 bases from J, the gap between germline ends came to 11 bases.

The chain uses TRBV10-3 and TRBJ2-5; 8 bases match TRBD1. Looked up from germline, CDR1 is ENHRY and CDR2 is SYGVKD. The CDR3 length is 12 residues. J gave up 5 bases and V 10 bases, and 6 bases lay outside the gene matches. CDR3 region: CATSDREETQYF. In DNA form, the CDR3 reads TGTGCCACGTCGGACAGGGAGGAGACCCAGTACTTC.

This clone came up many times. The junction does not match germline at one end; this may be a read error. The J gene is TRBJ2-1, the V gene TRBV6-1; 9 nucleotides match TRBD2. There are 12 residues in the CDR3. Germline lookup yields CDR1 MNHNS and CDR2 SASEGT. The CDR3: CSLAGYYNEQFF. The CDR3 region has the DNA TGCTCCCTAGCGGGATATTACAATGAGCAGTTCTTC.

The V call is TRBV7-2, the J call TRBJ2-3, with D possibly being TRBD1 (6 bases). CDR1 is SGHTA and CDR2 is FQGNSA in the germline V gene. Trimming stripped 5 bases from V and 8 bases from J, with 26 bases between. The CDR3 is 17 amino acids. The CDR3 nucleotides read TGTGCCAGCAGCCGTAAAACCAGTACAGGGAACCACGGTACGCAGTATTTT. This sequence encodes CASSRKTSTGNHGTQYF.

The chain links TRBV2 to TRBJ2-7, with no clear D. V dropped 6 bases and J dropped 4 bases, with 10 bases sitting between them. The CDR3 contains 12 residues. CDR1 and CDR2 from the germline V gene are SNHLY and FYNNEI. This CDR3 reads CASRRQKYEQYF. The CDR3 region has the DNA TGTGCCAGCAGGCGGCAGAAGTACGAGCAGTACTTC. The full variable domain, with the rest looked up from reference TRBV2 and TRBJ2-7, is EPEVTQTPSHQVTQMGQEVILRCVPISNHLYFYWYRQILGQKVEFLVSFYNNEISEKSEIFDDQFSVERPDGSNFTLKIRSTKLEDSAMYFCASRRQKYEQYFGPGTRLTVT.

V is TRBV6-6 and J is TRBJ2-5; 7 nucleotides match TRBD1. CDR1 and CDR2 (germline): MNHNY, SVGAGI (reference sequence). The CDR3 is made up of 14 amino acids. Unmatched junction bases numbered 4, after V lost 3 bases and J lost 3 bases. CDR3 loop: CASSYGQAEETQYF. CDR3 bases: TGTGCCAGCAGTTATGGACAGGCCGAAGAGACCCAGTACTTC.

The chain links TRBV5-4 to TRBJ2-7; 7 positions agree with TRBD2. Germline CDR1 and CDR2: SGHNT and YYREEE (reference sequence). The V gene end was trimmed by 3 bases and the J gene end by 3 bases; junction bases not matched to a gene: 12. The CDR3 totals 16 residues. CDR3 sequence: CASSWGGSGIRYEQYF. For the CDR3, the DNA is TGTGCCAGCAGCTGGGGGGGGAGCGGGATACGCTACGAGCAGTACTTC.

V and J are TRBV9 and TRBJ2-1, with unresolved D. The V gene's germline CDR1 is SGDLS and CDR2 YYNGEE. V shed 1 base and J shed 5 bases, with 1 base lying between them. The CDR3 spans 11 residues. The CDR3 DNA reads TGTGCCAGCAGCGTACACAATGAGCAGTTCTTC. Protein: CASSVHNEQFF.

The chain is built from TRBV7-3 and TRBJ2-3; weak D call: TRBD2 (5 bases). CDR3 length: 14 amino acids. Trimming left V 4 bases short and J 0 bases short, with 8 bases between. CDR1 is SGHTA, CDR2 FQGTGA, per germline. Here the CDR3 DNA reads TGTGCCAGCAGCTCGGGATATAGCACAGATACGCAGTATTTT. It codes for CASSSGYSTDTQYF.

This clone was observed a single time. The CDR3 protein is CASSPRRDIFSGANVLTF. The CDR3 bases are TGTGCCAGCTCACCGAGAAGGGACATTTTCTCTGGGGCCAACGTCCTGACTTTC. This chain joins TRBV18 and TRBJ2-6, with D possibly TRBD1 on 6 matching bases. Trimming stripped 3 bases from V and 0 bases from J, with 15 bases between. CDR1 is KGHSH and CDR2 is LQKENI in the germline V gene. This CDR3 is 18 amino acids long.

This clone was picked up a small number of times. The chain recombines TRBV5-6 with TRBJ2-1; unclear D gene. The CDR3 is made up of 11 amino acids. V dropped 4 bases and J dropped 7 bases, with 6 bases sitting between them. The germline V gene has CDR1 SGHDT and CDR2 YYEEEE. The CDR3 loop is CASSVVNEQFF. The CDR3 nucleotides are TGTGCCAGCAGCGTAGTTAATGAGCAGTTCTTC.

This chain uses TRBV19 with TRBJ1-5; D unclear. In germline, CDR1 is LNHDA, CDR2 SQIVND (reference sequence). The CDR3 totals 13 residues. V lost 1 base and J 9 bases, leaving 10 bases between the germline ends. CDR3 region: CASSIGRAGPQHF. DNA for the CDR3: TGTGCCAGTAGTATAGGGCGCGCTGGGCCCCAGCATTTT.

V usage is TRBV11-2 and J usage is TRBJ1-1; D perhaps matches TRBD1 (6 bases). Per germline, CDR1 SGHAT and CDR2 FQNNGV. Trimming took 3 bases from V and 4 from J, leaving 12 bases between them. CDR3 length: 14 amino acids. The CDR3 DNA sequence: TGTGCCAGCAGCTTTAGAGGGGGGGGCACTGAAGCTTTCTTT. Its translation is CASSFRGGGTEAFF. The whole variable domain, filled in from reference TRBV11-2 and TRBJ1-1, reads EAGVAQSPRYKIIEKRQSVAFWCNPISGHATLYWYQQILGQGPKLLIQFQNNGVVDDSQLPKDRFSAERLKGVDSTLKIQPAKLEDSAVYLCASSFRGGGTEAFFGQGTRLTVV.

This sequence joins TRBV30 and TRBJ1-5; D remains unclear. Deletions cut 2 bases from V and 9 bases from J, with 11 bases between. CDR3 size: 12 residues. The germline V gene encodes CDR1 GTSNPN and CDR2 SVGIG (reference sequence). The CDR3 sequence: CAWSRGFAPQHF. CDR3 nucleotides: TGTGCCTGGAGTCGGGGTTTCGCGCCCCAGCATTTT.

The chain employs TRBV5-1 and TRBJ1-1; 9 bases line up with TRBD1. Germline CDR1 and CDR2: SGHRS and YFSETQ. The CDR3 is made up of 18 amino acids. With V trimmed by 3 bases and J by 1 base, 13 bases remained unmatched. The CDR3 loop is CASSSLSGTGTSNTEAFF. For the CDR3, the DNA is TGCGCCAGCAGCTCCCTATCCGGGACAGGGACGTCGAACACTGAAGCTTTCTTT.

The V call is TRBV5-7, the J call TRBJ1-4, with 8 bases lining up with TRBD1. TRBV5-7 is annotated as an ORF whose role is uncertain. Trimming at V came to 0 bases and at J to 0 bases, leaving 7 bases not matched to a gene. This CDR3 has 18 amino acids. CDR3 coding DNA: TGTGCCAGCAGCTTGGGAACCCAACAGGGGGCAACTAATGAAAAACTGTTTTTT. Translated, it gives CASSLGTQQGATNEKLFF.

CDR3 sequence reads: CASSPRDRVTGELFF. The CDR3 nucleotides read TGTGCCAGCTCACCCCGGGACCGGGTAACCGGGGAGCTGTTTTTT. V and J are TRBV18 and TRBJ2-2; D might be TRBD1 or TRBD2, each matching 5 bases. From germline, CDR1 is KGHSH and CDR2 LQKENI. V was trimmed by 3 bases and J by 5 bases, leaving 13 bases between them. This CDR3 has 15 residues.